The 8 T cell receptor beta chains below were found in one sample sequenced in a study of blood T cells in healthy people across ages. Together with a sample-barcoded 5' primer, a J-beta primer mix was included in a second PCR lasting about 6 to 11 cycles. Each CDR3 protein is one row after TCRdb ran MiXCR on the 5' RACE reads. The sample has about 1,400,000 distinct CDR3 sequences, around two fifths seen once. Sequenced material: blood. Receptors originate from a woman aged 18-30 years in good health.

The table lists this clonotype with a count of one. The chain is built from TRBV29-1 and TRBJ1-1, with D possibly TRBD1 on 5 matching bases. Germline-derived CDR1 and CDR2 are SQVTM and ANQGSEA. The CDR3 runs 12 residues. Trimming took off 8 bases at V and 1 base at J, with 11 bases between the two ends. CDR3 region: CSIRRGNTEAFF. The CDR3 bases are TGCAGCATCAGAAGGGGGAACACTGAAGCTTTCTTT.

The gene calls are TRBV27 and TRBJ2-7; weak D call: TRBD1 (6 bases). CDR1 and CDR2 from the germline V gene are MNHEY and SMNVEV (reference sequence). The V gene lost 5 bases and the J gene lost 5 bases, with 10 bases spanning the gap. CDR3 length equals 12 residues. CDR3 region: CASSTGLNEQYF. DNA of the CDR3: TGTGCCAGCAGTACAGGGCTTAACGAGCAGTACTTC.

This chain joins TRBV7-8 and TRBJ1-2, with 8 bases fitting TRBD1. This CDR3 region has 11 residues. The J segment lost 10 bases and the V segment lost 8 bases, leaving 6 bases of the junction unmatched. CDR1 is SGHVS and CDR2 is FQNEAQ in the germline V gene. The CDR3 nucleotides read TGTGCCAGCGGGAGGGACAGGTTCTACACCTTC. The encoded protein is CASGRDRFYTF.

The genes are TRBV5-1 and TRBJ2-4; D unresolved. Judging by the DNA end, TRBJ2-7 fits better; the J call may be wrong. The length of the CDR3 is 14 residues. From germline, CDR1 is SGHRS and CDR2 YFSETQ. CDR3 coding DNA: TGCGCCAGCAGCCTGTCGGCCCTCCCCTACGAGCAGTACTTC. The encoded protein is CASSLSALPYEQYF.

This clonotype was counted between two and nine times. This chain links TRBV10-1 with TRBJ2-3; D may be TRBD1 (6 bases). The germline gives CDR1 WNHNN, CDR2 SYGVQD (reference sequence). Trimming took 2 bases from V and 6 from J, leaving 15 bases between them. The CDR3 length is 15 residues. CDR3 coding DNA: TGCGCCAGCAGTGAGGGCAGGGGAAGGTTGGATACGCAGTATTTT. Its translation is CASSEGRGRLDTQYF.

The chain carries TRBV20-1 and TRBJ1-5, with 8 bases identical to TRBD1. CDR3 length equals 16 residues. The V gene's germline CDR1 is DFQATT and CDR2 SNEGSKA (reference sequence). J was trimmed by 1 base and V by 4 bases; bases with no gene match: 9. This chain's CDR3 is CSAMNYRGDSNQPQHF. In DNA, the CDR3 is TGCAGTGCTATGAACTACAGGGGGGACAGCAATCAGCCCCAGCATTTT.

V and J are TRBV14 and TRBJ2-3, with D tentatively TRBD1 (6 bases). CDR3 length: 15 amino acids. Germline V gene sequence: CDR1 SGHDN, CDR2 FVKESK. V was pared by 5 bases and J by 2 bases, with 14 bases between. The CDR3 DNA is TGTGCCAGCAGCAAGGGATGGGACACCACAGATACGCAGTATTTT. The encoded protein is CASSKGWDTTDTQYF.

The chain couples TRBV12-3 or TRBV12-4 to TRBJ2-7, with a weak D call TRBD2 (5 bases). Trimming shortened V by 5 bases and J by 3 bases, and 11 bases separated the two germline ends. The CDR3 consists of 13 residues. The CDR3 region has the DNA TGTGCCAGCAGTCGAGGGTACCTCTACGAGCAGTACTTC. Encoded protein: CASSRGYLYEQYF.